A single T cell receptor (beta chain) is shown here with its context. Measured with immunoSEQ multiplex PCR; TCRdb has only the in-frame clones, and not every one. This table holds 15,000 to 20,000 clones, over 75% found once. The record originates from a study of somatic mutations in cytotoxic T cells in rheumatoid arthritis. Looked up from germline, CDR1 is SGHNT and CDR2 is YYREEE (reference sequence). Trimming took off 0 bases at V and 0 bases at J, with 13 bases between the two ends. This CDR3 has 17 residues. Sequenced input: CD8+ T cells sorted from blood. This sequence was found in an adult with rheumatoid arthritis. The chain uses TRBV5-4 and TRBJ2-4, with D unclear. This CDR3 reads CASSLAWDGVAKNIQYF. The DNA of the CDR3 is TGTGCCAGCAGCTTGGCGTGGGATGGAGTAGCCAAAAACATTCAGTACTTC.